This is a list of T cell receptor gamma chains from one sample in a study of fetal and pediatric gammadelta thymocytes. TCRdb re-called the reads via CATT. The data show about 500 gamma-chain clones, roughly 1.2% seen once. The specimen was Vgamma9Vdelta2 gamma-delta T cells from the thymus. The receptors here all came from a child who underwent cardiac surgery and was recorded as healthy. Each CDR3 is given with its conserved first and last residue.

v_gene: TRGV9
CDR3aa: CALWEVQGLGKKIKVF

v_gene: TRGV9
CDR3aa: CALWEVHWIELGKKIKVF

v_gene: TRGV9
CDR3aa: CALWESHKKLF

v_gene: TRGV8
CDR3aa: CATWDENYKKLF

v_gene: TRGV9
CDR3aa: CALWEPDYKKLF

v_gene: TRGV5
CDR3aa: CATWDDLNTTGWFKIF

v_gene: TRGV9
CDR3aa: CALWEVRELGKKIKVF

v_gene: TRGV9
CDR3aa: CALWERDQELGKKIKVF

v_gene: TRGV9
CDR3aa: CALWEVHTTGWFKIF

v_gene: TRGV9
CDR3aa: CALWELGAHYYYKKLF

v_gene: TRGV2
CDR3aa: CATWDPGDYYKKLF

v_gene: TRGV9
CDR3aa: CALWEITRNWFKIF

v_gene: TRGV10
CDR3aa: CAAWDFQLEKLF

v_gene: TRGV9
CDR3aa: CALWEAQNYYKKLF

v_gene: TRGV9
CDR3aa: CALWEKQELGKKIKVF

v_gene: TRGV9
CDR3aa: CALWEDGRKLF

v_gene: TRGV10
CDR3aa: CAAWVSTGWFKIF

v_gene: TRGV9
CDR3aa: CALWEVMSSKKLF

v_gene: TRGV9
CDR3aa: CALTHELGKKIKVF

v_gene: TRGV9
CDR3aa: CALWEVRGAQELGKKIKVF

v_gene: TRGV9
CDR3aa: CALWEVLTELGKKIKVF

v_gene: TRGV9
CDR3aa: CALWEVPPYYKKLF

v_gene: TRGV9
CDR3aa: CALWEVHGYKKLF

v_gene: TRGV9
CDR3aa: CALWEVKRAYYKKLF

v_gene: TRGV9
CDR3aa: CALWAQELGKKIKVF

v_gene: TRGV9
CDR3aa: CALWEVQRGELGKKIKVF

v_gene: TRGV4
CDR3aa: CATWDVYYKKLF

v_gene: TRGV5
CDR3aa: CATWDRRREYYKKLF

v_gene: TRGV9
CDR3aa: CALWVQSHKKLF

v_gene: TRGV9
CDR3aa: CALWEVRLDYYKKLF